The 22 T cell receptor beta chains below come from one sample, sequenced in a study of T cells in Graves' hyperthyroidism and ophthalmopathy. Amplification targeted TCR beta CDR3 regions from RNA transcripts. First-round RT-PCR targeting the TCR CDR3 was performed with the HTBI primer set. TCRdb re-derived calls from the multiplex PCR reads in MiXCR, one entry per CDR3 protein. The sample holds around 600,000 distinct CDR3 sequences, more than 14% seen once. The sequenced sample consisted of blood. The source is a woman in her fifties or sixties with Graves' ophthalmopathy.

This clonotype was observed a handful of times. The chain combines TRBV9 with TRBJ1-1; TRBD1 agrees at 8 bases. The V gene end was trimmed by 3 bases and the J gene end by 4 bases; junction bases not matched to a gene: 8. Germline lookup yields CDR1 SGDLS and CDR2 YYNGEE. This CDR3 spans 15 amino acids. In nucleotides, the CDR3 is TGTGCCAGCAGCGGAGGGGGTCAGGGGGCCACTGAAGCTTTCTTT. Protein product: CASSGGGQGATEAFF.

The chain employs TRBV12-3 or TRBV12-4 and TRBJ1-1, with a tentative D call TRBD1 (6 bases). The CDR3 consists of 17 residues. Trimming cost V 6 bases and J 0 bases, with 20 bases left between them. The CDR3 bases are TGTGCCAGCAGCCGAGGGGCCCATACAGGGCTGAACACTGAAGCTTTCTTT. Its translation: CASSRGAHTGLNTEAFF.

This clonotype was observed many times. The chain has TRBV12-3 or TRBV12-4 and TRBJ1-2; D is uncertain. This CDR3 comprises 15 residues. The V end was cut by 6 bases, the J end by 2 bases, with 16 bases between. The CDR3 sequence: CASRHMGIGNYGYTF. The CDR3 DNA reads as TGTGCCAGCAGACACATGGGGATTGGGAACTATGGCTACACCTTC.

This clonotype was counted a single time. This sequence joins TRBV7-3 and TRBJ2-2, with TRBD2 matching over 8 bases. CDR3 size: 16 residues. Germline V gene lookup returns CDR1 SGHTA and CDR2 FQGTGA. The trim removed 0 bases at V and 3 bases at J, leaving 3 bases unmatched. DNA for the CDR3: TGTGCCAGCAGCTTAACTAGCGGGACGTACACCGGGGAGCTGTTTTTT. This gives the protein CASSLTSGTYTGELFF.

This clonotype was counted ten times or more. This sequence joins TRBV20-1 and TRBJ2-3, with 10 bases lining up with TRBD2. The germline V gene encodes CDR1 DFQATT and CDR2 SNEGSKA (reference sequence). V gave up 4 bases and J gave up 8 bases; unmatched junction bases: 9. The CDR3 is 14 amino acids. The chain's CDR3 is CSATLAGVSGTQYF. The CDR3, as DNA: TGCAGTGCTACTCTAGCGGGAGTCTCCGGTACGCAGTATTTT.

Many counts were recorded for this clonotype. V is TRBV28 and J is TRBJ2-2, with TRBD2 identical over 10 bases. Germline-derived CDR1 and CDR2 are MDHEN and SYDVKM. This CDR3 has 18 residues. V trimming: 2 bases; J trimming: 3 bases; junction bases outside the gene matches: 9. The CDR3 DNA sequence: TGTGCCAGCAGTTTACGGAACCTAGCGGGAGTTTACACCGGGGAGCTGTTTTTT. Translated, it gives CASSLRNLAGVYTGELFF.

This clonotype was picked up many times. The rearrangement joins TRBV12-3 or TRBV12-4 to TRBJ2-5; no firm D call. V was cut by 6 bases and J by 5 bases, with 10 bases left in between. The CDR3 extends over 12 amino acids. This CDR3 reads CASSIRRETQYF. The CDR3 coding sequence is TGTGCCAGCAGCATCCGCCGGGAGACCCAGTACTTC.

This clonotype was detected ten times or more. V usage is TRBV11-3 and J usage is TRBJ1-4; weak D call: TRBD1 (6 bases). CDR1 and CDR2 from the germline V gene are SGHNT and YENEEA. The CDR3 runs 13 residues. The V end was cut by 3 bases, the J end by 5 bases, with 7 bases between. The CDR3 DNA reads as TGTGCCAGCAGCTTGGGACACAATGAAAAACTGTTTTTT. This codes for CASSLGHNEKLFF.

The table lists this clonotype with many counts. The chain has TRBV12-3 or TRBV12-4 and TRBJ1-4, with TRBD1 matching over 8 bases. V lost 3 bases, J lost 7 bases, and 4 bases stayed unmatched. This CDR3 region has 14 residues. The CDR3 protein is CASSFGQGGEKLFF. The CDR3 DNA is TGTGCCAGCAGTTTTGGACAGGGAGGTGAAAAACTGTTTTTT.

This clonotype was found many times. Its ends do not fully match the called genes, so a read error is possible. The chain is built from TRBV7-9 and TRBJ2-7; 7 bases match TRBD1. Germline-derived CDR1 and CDR2 are SEHNR and FQNEAQ (reference sequence). The CDR3 length is 13 residues. The DNA of the CDR3 is TGCGCCAGCAGCCGACAGGGCTCCTACGAGCAGTACTTC. As protein: CASSRQGSYEQYF.

The chain employs TRBV24-1 and TRBJ2-1; no reliable D call. This CDR3 contains 15 residues. Germline V CDR1 and CDR2: KGHDR, SFDVKD. Trimming took 4 bases from V and 1 from J, leaving 10 bases between them. In DNA form, the CDR3 reads TGTGCCACCAGTGACGCCGTAGAATCCTACAATGAGCAGTTCTTC. Encoded protein: CATSDAVESYNEQFF.

This clonotype has at least ten counts. The rearrangement links TRBV12-5 to TRBJ2-1; the D gene is possibly TRBD2 (6 bases). Germline CDR1 reads LGHNT; CDR2 reads FRNRAP. V lost 5 bases and J lost 3, with 11 bases in between. This CDR3 has 14 residues. Here the CDR3 DNA reads TGTGCTAGTGGTACCAGCGGGTTCTACAATGAGCAGTTCTTC. This codes for CASGTSGFYNEQFF.

The chain links TRBV14 to TRBJ1-4, with D tentatively TRBD1 (5 bases). Trimming cost V 4 bases and J 8 bases, with 23 bases left between them. This CDR3 comprises 17 residues. Germline V CDR1 and CDR2: SGHDN, FVKESK. CDR3 sequence (DNA): TGTGCCAGCAGCCCGGACCTAGCGGAGCCCCAGGGAGAAAAACTGTTTTTT. It encodes CASSPDLAEPQGEKLFF.

The sample holds many counts of this clonotype. The chain employs TRBV2 and TRBJ1-6; D is uncertain. Germline V gene sequence: CDR1 SNHLY, CDR2 FYNNEI. The CDR3 covers 13 residues. The germline V and J ends were trimmed by 1 base and 10 bases, with 8 bases remaining between them. CDR3 sequence (DNA): TGTGCCAGCAGTGAAGTGCTGAGATCACCCCTCCACTTT. Translating it yields CASSEVLRSPLHF.

This sequence joins TRBV12-3 or TRBV12-4 and TRBJ2-2; D unclear. Trimming removed 7 bases from V and 0 bases from J, with 12 bases in between. CDR3 size: 15 residues. Here the CDR3 reads CASTEGSANTGELFF. For the CDR3, the DNA is TGTGCCAGCACCGAAGGATCCGCGAACACCGGGGAGCTGTTTTTT.

This clonotype appeared a few times. This chain links TRBV24-1 with TRBJ1-5; D not certain. CDR3 length: 14 residues. Trimming shortened V by 5 bases and J by 1 base, and 8 bases separated the two germline ends. Germline V gene data show CDR1 as KGHDR and CDR2 as SFDVKD. The CDR3 DNA sequence: TGTGCCACCAGTGGAGGTGGGAGCAATCAGCCCCAGCATTTT. This gives the protein CATSGGGSNQPQHF.

To note about this clonotype: The final CDR3 position lacks the conserved phenylalanine or tryptophan, pointing to a likely read error. This rearrangement joins TRBV4-3 to TRBJ2-7, with D perhaps matching TRBD1 (5 bases). Trimming removed 2 bases from V and 5 bases from J, with 13 bases in between. This CDR3 region has 14 residues. From germline, CDR1 is LGHNA and CDR2 YSLEER. The CDR3: CASSQMAGIDEQYL. As DNA, the CDR3 is TGCGCCAGCAGCCAAATGGCAGGGATTGACGAGCAGTACCTC.

This clonotype was recorded at least ten times. V and J are TRBV20-1 and TRBJ2-1; TRBD2 matches at 7 bases. Germline assignment: CDR1 DFQATT and CDR2 SNEGSKA (reference sequence). This CDR3 comprises 19 residues. Trimming removed 1 base from V and 0 bases from J; junction bases left unmatched: 15. The CDR3 sequence is CSARAPLWRAGTSYNEQFF. CDR3 nucleotide sequence: TGCAGTGCTAGAGCTCCCCTTTGGCGAGCGGGAACCTCCTACAATGAGCAGTTCTTC.

The chain carries TRBV4-3 and TRBJ1-2; 7 nucleotides align to TRBD1. V lost 0 bases and J lost 3; bases outside the gene matches: 4. The CDR3 consists of 15 residues. Germline V gene lookup returns CDR1 LGHNA and CDR2 YSLEER. CDR3 sequence: CASSQEAGGYYGYTF. In DNA form, the CDR3 reads TGCGCCAGCAGCCAAGAGGCAGGGGGGTACTATGGCTACACCTTC.

The chain couples TRBV11-2 to TRBJ1-2; possibly TRBD1 for D (5 bases). The V gene's germline CDR1 is SGHAT and CDR2 FQNNGV. Trimming removed 7 bases from V and 7 bases from J, with 25 bases in between. The CDR3 consists of 16 residues. The CDR3 region is CASTLTTWEGRSGYTF. CDR3 coding DNA: TGTGCCAGCACCCTCACCACGTGGGAGGGGAGAAGTGGCTACACCTTC.

The V and J genes are TRBV29-1 and TRBJ2-3, with 7 bases identical to TRBD2. This CDR3 is built from 14 residues. Germline V lookup: CDR1 SQVTM, CDR2 ANQGSEA. V lost 4 bases and J lost 4; bases outside the gene matches: 8. The CDR3 DNA reads TGCAGCGTTGCGCGGGAGCTAGCCCCAGATACGCAGTATTTT. Protein product: CSVARELAPDTQYF.

This clonotype was counted only a few times. The gene calls are TRBV30 and TRBJ1-1; weak D call: TRBD1 (5 bases). The CDR3 has 16 amino acids. V lost 4 bases and J 1 base, leaving 19 bases between the germline ends. CDR1 GTSNPN and CDR2 SVGIG come from the germline V gene (reference sequence). The CDR3: CAWTGRHRLGNTEAFF. CDR3 nucleotides: TGTGCCTGGACGGGACGCCACCGATTGGGGAACACTGAAGCTTTCTTT.